These 5 T cell receptor beta chains originate from one sample sequenced in a study. TCRdb processed the RT-PCR reads anew with MiXCR; each CDR3 protein has one entry. The repertoire holds about 680,000 distinct CDR3 sequences, with 12% to 15% as singletons. The source material was memory CD4+ T cells from blood. The receptors shown here come from a female donor in good health, serving as a healthy control.

This clonotype occurred once. V is TRBV18 and J is TRBJ2-1; the D gene could be TRBD1 or TRBD2 (5 bases each). CDR1 and CDR2 (germline): KGHSH, LQKENI. Trimming stripped 6 bases from V and 10 bases from J, with 16 bases between. This CDR3 has 13 amino acids. The CDR3 is CASSQGSEREQFF. The CDR3 DNA follows: TGTGCCAGCTCCCAGGGATCAGAGCGGGAGCAGTTCTTC.

The chain combines TRBV29-1 with TRBJ2-5; 12 bases are a match to TRBD2. V shed 6 bases and J 3 bases; nucleotides not matched to a gene: 2. CDR1 and CDR2 from the germline V gene are SQVTM and ANQGSEA. CDR3 length: 13 amino acids. The CDR3 DNA follows: TGCAGCGTAGCTAGCGGGAGGGAAGAGACCCAGTACTTC. It encodes CSVASGREETQYF.

The sample holds a few counts of this clonotype. The gene calls are TRBV28 and TRBJ2-7, with no clear D. Between the trimmed V and J ends, which lost 6 bases and 3 bases, there was a span of 18 bases. Germline values: CDR1 MDHEN, CDR2 SYDVKM. CDR3 size: 15 residues. The CDR3 loop reads CASSATSQGFYEQYF. In DNA form, the CDR3 reads TGTGCCAGCAGCGCCACCAGCCAAGGCTTCTACGAGCAGTACTTC.

This clonotype has a handful of counts. The chain carries TRBV6-5 and TRBJ2-1, with TRBD2 matching over 10 bases. The CDR3 contains 13 residues. Germline V gives CDR1 MNHEY, CDR2 SVGAGI. V lost 8 bases, J lost 4 bases, and 2 bases stayed unmatched. DNA of the CDR3: TGTGCCAGCGGGACTAGCGAATACAATGAGCAGTTCTTC. Translating it yields CASGTSEYNEQFF.

V and J are TRBV7-9 and TRBJ2-2, with no clear D. V lost 3 bases, J lost 5 bases, and 7 bases lay in between. This CDR3 region has 13 residues. Per the germline V gene, CDR1 is SEHNR and CDR2 is FQNEAQ (reference sequence). The CDR3 DNA is TGTGCCAGCAGCTTTAGCCAGACCGGGGAGCTGTTTTTT. Amino acid sequence: CASSFSQTGELFF.